Sequencing of this T cell receptor beta chain was carried out in a study of PD-1 blockade in classical Hodgkin lymphoma (dated by TCRdb to about 2020). For the wider study: Nivolumab dosing was 3 mg/kg intravenously every 2 weeks, continuing until either disease progression or unacceptable toxicity. The study used TCR beta sequencing and CyTOF to define a peripheral blood immune signature of response to PD-1 blockade in classical Hodgkin lymphoma. What the authors observed across the whole study: Baseline TCR diversity was reported to be lower in newly diagnosed patients than in healthy donors, and even lower in relapsed/refractory patients. Baseline diversity similar to that of newly diagnosed patients was observed in trial patients achieving complete response, whereas significantly lower diversity was observed in partial responders and progressors. Only a single clinical trial cohort was studied, and what caused the repertoire differences, possibly disease activity or prior therapy, remained undefined. A significant rise by C4D1 was seen in CD4+ but not CD8+ TCR diversity (p=0.0027 vs p=0.16), with the rise being most apparent in complete responders (p=0.02). Lower diversity was observed in patients in whom nivolumab was started less than 1 year after ASCT, and these patients were excluded from later analyses so that confounding by immune reconstitution would be avoided.

Sample time point, as interpreted from the label and publication: cycle 4 day 1 (C4D1), after 6 weeks of nivolumab. Every trial patient had relapsed after autologous stem cell transplantation, and cohorts A, B and C differed in prior brentuximab vedotin exposure. CD4+ T cells were purified from thawed PBMCs by magnetic negative selection with a Miltenyi CD4+ T cell isolation kit. The trial cohort comprised roughly 50 patients with relapsed/refractory classical Hodgkin lymphoma whose best overall responses were complete response, partial response or progressive disease. Trial patients were treated with single-agent nivolumab in the multi-cohort phase II CheckMate 205 trial. An independent review committee assessed best overall response by applying the 2007 International Working Group response criteria. Trial PBMCs were collected just before the start of nivolumab (C1D1) and during therapy at cycle 2 day 1 and cycle 4 day 1. Peripheral blood was collected in 8 mL Vacutainer Cell Preparation Tubes, from which PBMCs were isolated by centrifugation and then cryopreserved. Purified CD4+ and CD8+ fractions were prepared only for cases where an additional PBMC sample was available. Magnetically labelled cells were removed on LS columns in a quadroMACS separator, and the flow-through was retained as the purified fraction.

On this clone: No cognate antigen has been identified for it. Base qualities are not at hand, and no much larger clone is one base apart.

The Qiagen DNeasy kit was used to extract genomic DNA both from unsorted PBMCs and from the negatively selected CD4+ and CD8+ fractions. TCR beta CDR3 regions were amplified by immunoSEQ multiplex PCR using primers annealing to V and J segments. A synthetic immune receptor repertoire was used to minimize amplification bias, and remaining bias was computationally removed after sequencing. As for the original processing: Repertoire diversity was quantified as the Shannon entropy index using custom Python scripts. Unsorted, CD4+ and CD8+ repertoires were examined separately, except in combined analyses, for which CD4+ and CD8+ sequences were merged in silico. Clonal expansion was defined as at least a 2-fold frequency increase after treatment relative to C1D1, with a pseudocount of 0.5 for undetected baseline clones. Singleton clones were defined as clones with 0 or 1 copy at C1D1, and non-singleton clones were defined as clones with 2 or more copies. By matching protein sequences in sorted samples from the same patient, clones expanded in unsorted samples were annotated as CD4+, CD8+ or unknown. Wilcoxon tests on paired samples were used to test changes in diversity from C1D1 to C4D1. Sourced from immuneACCESS, this table was stored by TCRdb with only in-frame sequences that have V and J called. A share of the clones is absent; for the studies checked, an unresolved V gene accounts for under half, and the remainder has no known explanation. D and trimming were read from the DNA, whereas the V and J calls and clone size are those reported in that table. The sample table holds about 32,000 clones, of which approximately 90% were seen once. 0.3% of the sample rests with the top ten.

V is trimmed back by 1 base and J by 0 bases, and the junction contains 9 bases that no gene match accounts for. As encoded in the germline V gene, CDR1 is MGHRA while CDR2 is YSYEKL. The CDR3 numbers 17 residues from cysteine through phenylalanine. Only the CDR3 DNA stays, 51 bases, in frame from base 1. The receptor comes from a human donor with classical Hodgkin lymphoma. The chain links TRBV4-1 with TRBJ2-7, with 7 central nucleotides matching TRBD1. This specimen consisted of CD4+ T cells from blood, obtained before the fourth cycle of nivolumab. The DNA sequence is as follows: TGCGCCAGCAGCCAAGGGACAGGCCCCCTGATCTCCTACGAGCAGTACTTC. This codes for CASSQGTGPLISYEQYF.